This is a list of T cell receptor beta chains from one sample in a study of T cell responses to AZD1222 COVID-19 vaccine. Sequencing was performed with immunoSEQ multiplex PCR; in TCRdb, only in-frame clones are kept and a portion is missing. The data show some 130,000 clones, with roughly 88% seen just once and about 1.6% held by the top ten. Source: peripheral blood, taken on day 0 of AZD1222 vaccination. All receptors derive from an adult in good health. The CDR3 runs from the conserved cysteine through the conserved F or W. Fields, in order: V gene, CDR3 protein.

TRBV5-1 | CASSFAALTDTQYF
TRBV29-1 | CSVEEGAKRGYTF
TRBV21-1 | CASSKPGAPIYEQYF
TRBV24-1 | CATSREASYEQYF
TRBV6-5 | CASSPGRRETQYF
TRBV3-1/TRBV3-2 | CASSHREIHRGLAGDQETQYF
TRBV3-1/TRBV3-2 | CASSLLQGATRTGYTF
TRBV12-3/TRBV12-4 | CASSWDTNYGYTF
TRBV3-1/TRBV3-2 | CASSQGPYTEAFF
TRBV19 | CASSIRGQGLEKLFF
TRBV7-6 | CASSPRPGQGDNSPLHF
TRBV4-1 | CASSQDLTGSYGYTF
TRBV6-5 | CASGRRGGSNQPQHF
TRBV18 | CASSTQGRPQYF
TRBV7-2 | CASSSPRERKGTDTQYF
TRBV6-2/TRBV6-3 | CASSYLRREQYF
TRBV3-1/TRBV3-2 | CASSHPGTSGGETQYF
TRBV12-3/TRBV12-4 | CASSQSQNYGYTF
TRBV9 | CASSARDTYNEQFF
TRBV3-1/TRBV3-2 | CASSQGHGYGYTF
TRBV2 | CASREITQGTGELFF
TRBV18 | CASSPSTVRNTEAFF
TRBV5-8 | CASSLRQGKYEQYF
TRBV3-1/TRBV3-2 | CASSQGWNQPQHF
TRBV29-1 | CSVGGGALNTEAFF
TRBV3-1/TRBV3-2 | CASSQDSASRGYTF
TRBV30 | CAWGDRGFDEKLFF
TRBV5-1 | CASSLSGYGYTF
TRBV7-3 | CASSRSNNSPLHF
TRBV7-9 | CASSWDPADEQYF
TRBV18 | CASSRRQGNTGELFF
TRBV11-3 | CASSFWGQGFGYTF
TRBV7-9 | CASSLAGTNEQYF
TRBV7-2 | CASSSMSGQPQHF
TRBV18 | CASSRSEKYSPLHF
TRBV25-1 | CASSEYVGTTEAFF
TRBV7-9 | CASRQNSYEQYF
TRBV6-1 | CASSEHGQVFEQYF
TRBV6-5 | CASSYSLDRTEKLFF
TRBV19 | CASSPLGQGNTDTQYF
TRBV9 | CASSVAGTLLTDTQYF
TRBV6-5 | CASGSLAEPLHF
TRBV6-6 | CASSYLGGDTQYF
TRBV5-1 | CASGQGVLDEQFF
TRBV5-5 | CASSLGLADYNEQFF